A single sample gave rise to the 22 T cell receptor beta chains below, sequenced in a study of blood T cells in healthy people across ages (dated by TCRdb to the mid-2010s). The library was obtained by 5' RACE. These reads were obtained on an Illumina HiSeq 2500. A second PCR of about 7 to 12 cycles was run with a J-beta primer mix and a sample-barcoded 5' primer. TCRdb reprocessed the public reads (quality trimming at Q25 with fastp, clone calling with MiXCR) and kept in-frame beta chains. Rows are unified per CDR3 protein, each entry keeping the most common DNA and genes. The sample table contains about 680,000 distinct CDR3 sequences; only one count was recorded for roughly 50% of them. Together, the top ten hold 30% to 35% of the sample. Sequencing was performed on blood. These receptors were collected from an older woman in good health.

In this sample, this clonotype turned up a few times. The chain is built from TRBV20-1 and TRBJ2-1; D remains unclear. In germline, CDR1 is DFQATT, CDR2 SNEGSKA (reference sequence). The CDR3 extends over 13 amino acids. The germline V and J ends were trimmed by 0 bases and 2 bases, with 5 bases remaining between them. CDR3 in DNA: TGCAGTGCTAGAGATGGGACCTACAATGAGCAGTTCTTC. It is translated as CSARDGTYNEQFF.

CDR3 sequence (DNA): TGTGCCAGCAGCTTATGGCGGGGGTCCTACAATGAGCAGTTCTTC. This sequence encodes CASSLWRGSYNEQFF. The chain is built from TRBV7-3 and TRBJ2-1, with 7 nucleotides matching TRBD2. The CDR3 spans 15 residues. V lost 2 bases and J lost 1; bases outside the gene matches: 2. The germline gives CDR1 SGHTA, CDR2 FQGTGA.

The rearrangement links TRBV4-3 to TRBJ2-6; 7 bases map to TRBD1. CDR3 length equals 19 residues. Per the germline V gene, CDR1 is LGHNA and CDR2 is YSLEER. J gave up 0 bases and V 5 bases, and 13 bases lay outside the gene matches. In nucleotides, the CDR3 is TGCGCCAGCAGCGACCAGACAGGGTTAGTCTCCTCTGGGGCCAACGTCCTGACTTTC. This encodes CASSDQTGLVSSGANVLTF.

This chain links TRBV6-1 with TRBJ2-7; D remains ambiguous. Germline assignment: CDR1 MNHNS and CDR2 SASEGT. Trimming left V 6 bases short and J 5 bases short, with 14 bases between. This CDR3 spans 13 amino acids. The CDR3 DNA is TGTGCCAGCAGGGTCACTACTGTTGACGAGCAGTACTTC. Its translation: CASRVTTVDEQYF.

Only a few counts were recorded for this clonotype. V and J are TRBV6-5 and TRBJ2-5, with 8 bases fitting TRBD1. The J segment lost 3 bases and the V segment lost 2 bases, leaving 8 bases of the junction unmatched. Germline loops: CDR1 MNHEY, CDR2 SVGAGI. This CDR3 spans 16 amino acids. This CDR3 is CASSYGRRGRKETQYF. DNA for the CDR3: TGTGCCAGCAGTTACGGGCGCAGGGGGCGGAAAGAGACCCAGTACTTC.

With regard to this clonotype: One junction end does not reproduce the germline sequence, and a read error may be involved. This chain uses TRBV28 with TRBJ2-7; 7 bases align to TRBD1. This CDR3 is built from 12 residues. Germline V gives CDR1 MDHEN, CDR2 SYDVKM. In DNA, the CDR3 is TGCGCCGCCCGGGACAGCTCCTACGAGCAGTACTTC. Its protein product is CAARDSSYEQYF.

With regard to this clonotype: A much larger clone sits a single nucleotide away, making a read error possible. The gene calls are TRBV13 and TRBJ2-3; the match to TRBD2 covers 7 bases. After removal of 7 bases from V and 8 bases from J, the junction contained 15 bases not matched to a gene. Germline V gene sequence: CDR1 PRHDT, CDR2 FYEKMQ (reference sequence). The CDR3 has 15 amino acids. The DNA of the CDR3 is TGTGCCAGCACCCGGCGGGGAGGGTTGAAAGCTACGCAGTATTTT. Translated, it gives CASTRRGGLKATQYF.

This clonotype was seen a handful of times. The chain carries TRBV6-2 or TRBV6-3 and TRBJ2-7; D may be TRBD1 (5 bases). CDR3 length: 16 amino acids. Germline V CDR1 and CDR2: MNHEY, SVGEGT. V gave up 0 bases and J gave up 5 bases, with 17 bases separating them. CDR3 sequence: CASSYSNLAGWNEQYF. The CDR3, as DNA: TGTGCCAGCAGTTACTCTAATCTCGCAGGGTGGAACGAGCAGTACTTC.

The rearrangement links TRBV7-9 to TRBJ2-1; D is undetermined. Germline V gene data show CDR1 as SEHNR and CDR2 as FQNEAQ (reference sequence). Trimming stripped 0 bases from V and 5 bases from J, with 8 bases between. This CDR3 has 14 amino acids. CDR3 nucleotide sequence: TGTGCCAGCAGCTTAGCGGCTGGGCACAATGAGCAGTTCTTC. This sequence encodes CASSLAAGHNEQFF.

This clonotype was observed a handful of times. V gene TRBV3-1 combines with J gene TRBJ2-5; no definite D call. Germline CDR1 and CDR2: LGHDT and YNNKEL (reference sequence). Trimming took 0 bases from V and 3 from J, leaving 5 bases between them. The CDR3 runs 13 residues. CDR3 region: CASSQDGEETQYF. For the CDR3, the DNA is TGTGCCAGCAGCCAAGATGGGGAAGAGACCCAGTACTTC.

This clonotype was picked up a small number of times. The chain links TRBV4-1 to TRBJ2-3; D call uncertain. The CDR3 loop spans 17 amino acids. Germline CDR1 MGHRA, CDR2 YSYEKL. V was trimmed by 1 base and J by 7 bases, leaving 21 bases between them. The CDR3 DNA reads TGCGCCAGCAGCCAAGCCCCGAGCCAGTTAATAAAGTATACGCAGTATTTT. Its translation: CASSQAPSQLIKYTQYF.

The V and J genes are TRBV7-2 and TRBJ2-5; 9 bases are a match to TRBD2. The DNA end is a closer match to TRBJ2-7, so the J assignment may be wrong. Germline V gene data show CDR1 as SGHTA and CDR2 as FQGNSA. The CDR3 runs 14 residues. CDR3 region: CASSPRTSDPEQYF. DNA of the CDR3: TGTGCCAGCAGCCCTCGGACTAGCGATCCCGAGCAGTACTTC.

Of note for this clonotype: One end of the junction varies from germline; a read error may be responsible. This chain connects TRBV10-3 to TRBJ1-1; tentatively, D is TRBD1 (5 bases). CDR1 is ENHRY and CDR2 is SYGVKD in the germline V gene. CDR3 length: 14 amino acids. The CDR3 loop is CAISEWGPNTKAFF. CDR3 DNA: TGTGCCATCAGTGAGTGGGGACCGAACACTAAAGCTTTCTTT.

This chain uses TRBV7-9 with TRBJ2-5; D is perhaps TRBD1 (5 bases). With the DNA end fitting TRBJ2-7 better, the J assignment may be wrong. CDR3 size: 14 residues. The germline CDR1 and CDR2 sequences are SEHNR and FQNEAQ (reference sequence). DNA for the CDR3: TGTGCCAGCAGCCCAGGGTGGGGAACCTACGAGCAGTACTTC. Its protein is CASSPGWGTYEQYF.

The chain couples TRBV7-2 to TRBJ2-1; 7 nucleotides line up with TRBD2. From germline, CDR1 is SGHTA and CDR2 FQGNSA. V lost 1 base to trimming and J lost 5 bases; unmatched junction nucleotides: 8. There are 16 residues in the CDR3. The CDR3: CASSLVAGRGDNEQFF. As DNA, the CDR3 is TGTGCCAGCAGCTTAGTGGCAGGGAGGGGAGACAATGAGCAGTTCTTC.

CDR3 nucleotides: TGTGCCAGCAGACTCGGACGGAACGACAATGAGCAGTACTTC. As protein: CASRLGRNDNEQYF. This chain joins TRBV6-2 or TRBV6-3 and TRBJ2-7; D is unresolved. The V gene's germline CDR1 is MNHEY and CDR2 SVGEGT. V was clipped by 6 bases and J by 7 bases, with 19 bases between them. This CDR3 region has 14 residues.

A few counts support this clonotype. The V call is TRBV7-6, the J call TRBJ2-5; TRBD2 might be the D (6 bases). The CDR3 has 15 amino acids. V lost 1 base to trimming and J lost 5 bases, with 14 bases between them. The V gene's germline CDR1 is SGHVS and CDR2 FNYEAQ. This CDR3 reads CASSLGGGVWETQYF. CDR3 DNA sequence: TGTGCCAGCAGCTTAGGAGGAGGGGTGTGGGAGACCCAGTACTTC.

This clonotype has ten or more counts. This chain links TRBV29-1 with TRBJ2-1; TRBD2 might be the D (5 bases). This CDR3 is 13 amino acids long. The V gene's germline CDR1 is SQVTM and CDR2 ANQGSEA. CDR3 sequence reads: CSGGSGFGDEQFF. The CDR3 DNA sequence: TGCAGTGGAGGCTCGGGGTTTGGCGATGAGCAGTTCTTC.

This chain joins TRBV15 and TRBJ2-5; D possibly uses TRBD1 or TRBD2 (5 bases each). Judging by the DNA end, TRBJ2-7 fits better; the J call may be wrong. The CDR3 runs to 13 residues. Germline V gene data show CDR1 as LNHNV and CDR2 as YYDKDF (reference sequence). In DNA, the CDR3 is TGTGCCACCAGCGACGGGACGGCGTACGAGCAGTACTTC. This encodes CATSDGTAYEQYF.

Here the CDR3 DNA reads TGTGCCAGCAGGTACGACAGGGGGAACACTGAAGCTTTCTTT. It is translated as CASRYDRGNTEAFF. The chain employs TRBV2 and TRBJ1-1, with 8 bases fitting TRBD1. V dropped 6 bases and J dropped 1; count of bases not matched to a gene: 4. This CDR3 is 14 amino acids long. Germline-derived CDR1 and CDR2 are SNHLY and FYNNEI.

This sequence joins TRBV12-3 or TRBV12-4 and TRBJ1-6; TRBD1 might be the D (5 bases). V was trimmed by 6 bases and J by 9 bases, leaving 12 bases between them. This CDR3 spans 13 amino acids. The CDR3 DNA reads as TGTGCCAGCAGAAAACAGGAGAGTTCACCCCTCCACTTT. It encodes CASRKQESSPLHF.

This clonotype was observed a handful of times. The chain combines TRBV2 with TRBJ2-3, with TRBD2 identical over 7 bases. Germline V gene data show CDR1 as SNHLY and CDR2 as FYNNEI. The CDR3 is 13 residues long. J gave up 3 bases and V 8 bases, and 5 bases lay outside the gene matches. CDR3 residues: CASGGRATDTQYF. CDR3 coding DNA: TGTGCCAGCGGGGGGAGGGCAACAGATACGCAGTATTTT.